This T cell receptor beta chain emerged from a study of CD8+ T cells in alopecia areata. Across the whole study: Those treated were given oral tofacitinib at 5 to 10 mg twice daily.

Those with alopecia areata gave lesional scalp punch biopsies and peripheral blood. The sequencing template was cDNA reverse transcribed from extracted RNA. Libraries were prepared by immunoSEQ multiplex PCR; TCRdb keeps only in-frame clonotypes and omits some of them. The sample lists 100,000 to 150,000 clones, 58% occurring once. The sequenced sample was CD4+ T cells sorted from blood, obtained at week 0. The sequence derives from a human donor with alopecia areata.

The CDR3 nucleotides are TGTGCCAGCAGCTCCGCTCGGAACACTGAAGCTTTCTTT. Translation gives CASSSARNTEAFF. The chain uses TRBV7-3 and TRBJ1-1; the D is unclear. The CDR3 extends over 13 amino acids. Germline CDR1 SGHTA, CDR2 FQGTGA. Trimming stripped 4 bases from V and 1 base from J, with 7 bases between.